These 27 T cell receptor beta chains were all obtained from the same sample, sequenced in a study of T cell clonality in common variable immunodeficiency. Measured with immunoSEQ multiplex PCR; TCRdb has only the in-frame clones, and not every one. This repertoire holds roughly 70,000 clones, and none appear only once. The sample consisted of peripheral blood mononuclear cells. These receptors were obtained from a person aged 18 to 69 in good health.

Turning to this clone: Coverage ceases 3 residues before the CDR3 finishes, and the germline J gene fills in the end. The chain employs TRBV11-2 and TRBJ2-7; 15 bases align to TRBD2. V lost 5 bases, J lost 6 bases, and 5 bases stayed unmatched. Germline V gives CDR1 SGHAT, CDR2 FQNNGV. The CDR3 consists of 15 residues. CDR3 region: CASSPGLAGGVEQYF. Partial CDR3 DNA: TGTGCCAGCAGCCCGGGACTAGCGGGAGGAGTCGAG. Variable domain in full (rest from reference TRBV11-2 and TRBJ2-7): EAGVAQSPRYKIIEKRQSVAFWCNPISGHATLYWYQQILGQGPKLLIQFQNNGVVDDSQLPKDRFSAERLKGVDSTLKIQPAKLEDSAVYLCASSPGLAGGVEQYFGPGTRLTVT.

Only a few counts were recorded for this clone. The junction departs from germline at one end; a sequencing error may be responsible. The CDR3 goes on 3 residues after the read ends, and that part is filled in from the germline J gene. The chain couples TRBV6-2 or TRBV6-3 to TRBJ2-7; D perhaps matches TRBD1 (6 bases). CDR3 length equals 13 residues. The germline V gene encodes CDR1 MNHEY and CDR2 SVGEGT. The CDR3 here is CARRPTEQGEQYF. The sequenced part of the CDR3 DNA is TGTGCCCGCAGACCTACAGAACAGGGCGAG.

This clone was found many times. The CDR3 goes on 3 residues after the read ends, and that part is filled in from the germline J gene. The chain joins TRBV19 to TRBJ1-5; D unresolved. There are 15 residues in the CDR3. Germline V lookup: CDR1 LNHDA, CDR2 SQIVND (reference sequence). V lost 5 bases and J lost 5, with 16 bases in between. CDR3 DNA, as far as it was read: TGTGCCAGTAGTCCCCTCTCGCTCTCAGATCAGCCC. Residues: CASSPLSLSDQP. The whole CDR3 sequence is CASSPLSLSDQPQHF.

This clone was picked up many times. The CDR3 end lies 3 residues beyond the end of the read and is filled in from the germline J gene. V gene TRBV19 combines with J gene TRBJ2-4, with a tentative D call TRBD2 (6 bases). V lost 8 bases and J 6 bases, leaving 23 bases between the germline ends. This CDR3 spans 16 amino acids. CDR1 LNHDA and CDR2 SQIVND come from the germline V gene (reference sequence). The part of the CDR3 DNA that was read is TGTGCCAGTCAGATTTATAATGGGACTTCCCCAAACATT. Residues: CASQIYNGTSPNI. The entire CDR3 is CASQIYNGTSPNIQYF. Combining the CDR3 with reference TRBV19 and TRBJ2-4 gives the whole variable domain DGGITQSPKYLFRKEGQNVTLSCEQNLNHDAMYWYRQDPGQGLRLIYYSQIVNDFQKGDIAEGYSVSREKKESFPLTVTSAQKNPTAFYLCASQIYNGTSPNIQYFGAGTRLSVL.

This clone was found many times. The read ends 3 residues shy of where the CDR3 ends; the end is completed using the germline J gene. The chain employs TRBV7-9 and TRBJ2-5; 9 nucleotides align to TRBD1. The junction had 2 bases not matched to a gene; V was cut back by 5 bases and J by 4 bases. Germline V lookup: CDR1 SEHNR, CDR2 FQNEAQ (reference sequence). The CDR3 is 13 residues long. CDR3 protein: CASSRTGVETQYF. The CDR3 DNA, read in part, is TGTGCCAGCAGCCGGACAGGGGTAGAGACC.

This clone was recorded at least ten times. Sequencing ends 3 residues short of the CDR3 end; the germline J gene provides the rest. The chain carries TRBV30 and TRBJ2-3, with 10 positions matching TRBD2. The germline V gene encodes CDR1 GTSNPN and CDR2 SVGIG (reference sequence). CDR3 size: 12 residues. CDR3 sequence reads: CALSGGGDTQYF. The CDR3 bases that were read are TGTGCTCTCAGCGGGGGGGGAGATACG.

This clone was detected many times. The sequenced fragment ends 3 residues before the CDR3 boundary, so the rest is inferred from the germline J gene. V and J are TRBV19 and TRBJ1-5; no clear D gene. Germline V gives CDR1 LNHDA, CDR2 SQIVND (reference sequence). Trimming removed 6 bases from V and 2 bases from J, with 14 bases in between. The CDR3 is 15 amino acids. CDR3 sequence reads: CASRPTTPGNQPQHF. The CDR3 DNA, read in part, is TGTGCCAGTAGGCCTACTACGCCAGGCAATCAGCCC.

This clone was detected ten times or more. The read ends 3 residues shy of where the CDR3 ends; the end is completed using the germline J gene. The chain joins TRBV20-1 to TRBJ2-7; 11 bases match TRBD1. The CDR3 is 15 residues long. V trimming: 2 bases; J trimming: 3 bases; junction bases outside the gene matches: 6. Per the germline V gene, CDR1 is DFQATT and CDR2 is SNEGSKA (reference sequence). CDR3 DNA (partial): TGCAGTGCTAGACCCTCCGGGACAGGGGGCTACGAG. Translating gives CSARPSGTGGYE. The complete CDR3 reads CSARPSGTGGYEQYF.

In its sample, this clone was seen many times. The read terminates 3 residues ahead of where the CDR3 ends, so the germline J gene completes it. J is TRBJ1-2 and V is TRBV6-2 or TRBV6-3; the D is unclear. Germline CDR1 MNHEY, CDR2 SVGEGT. Between the trimmed V and J ends, which lost 5 bases and 0 bases, there was a span of 10 bases. The CDR3 is 14 amino acids. This chain's CDR3 is CASSHPGSNYGYTF. The sequenced part of the CDR3 DNA is TGTGCCAGCAGTCACCCGGGTTCTAACTATGGC.

The table lists this clone with many counts. The read comes to an end 3 residues before the CDR3 does, leaving the germline J gene to fill in the end. The rearrangement uses TRBV30 and TRBJ2-5, with 8 bases aligning to TRBD1. J gave up 6 bases and V 3 bases, and 6 bases lay outside the gene matches. The CDR3 runs 13 residues. Germline V CDR1 and CDR2: GTSNPN, SVGIG (reference sequence). CDR3 sequence: CAWRGTGGKTQYF. The CDR3 DNA, read in part, is TGTGCCTGGAGGGGAACAGGGGGAAAGACC.

This clone was recorded at least ten times. The CDR3 is cut off 3 residues early in the read; its end comes from the germline J gene. The chain combines TRBV6-1 with TRBJ2-1, with D possibly TRBD1 on 5 matching bases. Germline V gene data show CDR1 as MNHNS and CDR2 as SASEGT. Trimming cost V 2 bases and J 8 bases, with 16 bases left between them. The CDR3 consists of 15 residues. CDR3 sequence: CASSEWSPWGDEQFF. CDR3 DNA, as far as it was read: TGTGCCAGCAGTGAATGGTCACCATGGGGCGATGAG.

This clone was counted at least ten times. The read comes to an end 3 residues before the CDR3 does, leaving the germline J gene to fill in the end. The V and J genes are TRBV18 and TRBJ2-5, with 9 nucleotides matching TRBD1. The germline V gene has CDR1 KGHSH and CDR2 LQKENI. This CDR3 is 16 amino acids long. Losses at the gene ends were 5 bases for V and 0 bases for J; bases not matched to a gene: 7. This CDR3 reads CASSAPGQGYQETQYF. Incomplete CDR3 DNA: TGTGCCAGCTCAGCTCCGGGACAGGGTTACCAAGAGACC.

This clone was recorded at least ten times. The CDR3 end is not reached by the read, which stops 3 residues before it; the germline J gene fills it in. This rearrangement joins TRBV30 to TRBJ1-1, with a tentative D call TRBD1 (5 bases). This CDR3 spans 11 amino acids. Looked up from germline, CDR1 is GTSNPN and CDR2 is SVGIG (reference sequence). This CDR3 is CAWGRGGEAFF. The sequenced CDR3 bases are TGTGCCTGGGGGAGGGGTGGAGAA.

This clone appeared many times. The read comes to an end 3 residues before the CDR3 does, leaving the germline J gene to fill in the end. The genes are TRBV30 and TRBJ1-6; 8 bases line up with TRBD1. The V and J ends lost 2 bases and 9 bases, in that order; junction bases with no gene match: 6. The germline gives CDR1 GTSNPN, CDR2 SVGIG (reference sequence). The CDR3 length is 14 residues. Partial CDR3 DNA: TGTGCCTGGAGTACGGGACAGGAAAGTTCACCC. Its translation: CAWSTGQESSP. The whole CDR3 is CAWSTGQESSPLHF.

This clone was detected many times. The read stops 3 residues short of the end of the CDR3; the missing end is completed from the germline J gene. This chain uses TRBV20-1 with TRBJ2-1, with 7 bases matching TRBD2. CDR1 and CDR2 from the germline V gene are DFQATT and SNEGSKA (reference sequence). The CDR3 runs 15 residues. J lost 5 bases, V lost 2 bases, and 9 bases had no gene match. The CDR3 DNA, read in part, is TGCAGTGCTAGATCTGGCGGGAGCTTGAACAATGAG. It encodes CSARSGGSLNNE. The full CDR3 reads CSARSGGSLNNEQFF.

This clone was seen many times. The read gets to within 3 residues of the CDR3 end, and the germline J gene fills in the rest. The chain recombines TRBV4-1 with TRBJ1-4, with D perhaps TRBD1 (6 bases). The CDR3 is made up of 16 amino acids. Between the trimmed V and J ends, which lost 0 bases and 3 bases, there was a span of 11 bases. Germline CDR1 and CDR2: MGHRA and YSYEKL. CDR3 DNA (partial): TGCGCCAGCAGCCAAGAGGGGGGGCCCCCTAATGAAAAA. Encoded protein: CASSQEGGPPNEK. The CDR3 reads in full as CASSQEGGPPNEKLFF.

This clone was recorded at least ten times. The CDR3 is cut off 3 residues early in the read; its end comes from the germline J gene. This sequence joins TRBV7-9 and TRBJ1-4, with 9 bases that match TRBD1. Germline trimming cut 3 bases from V and 5 bases from J; bases unmatched to any gene: 1. CDR1 is SEHNR, CDR2 FQNEAQ, per germline (reference sequence). CDR3 size: 14 residues. CDR3 DNA (partial): TGTGCCAGCAGCTTCGACAGGGGGAATGAAAAA. Its protein product is CASSFDRGNEK. The entire CDR3 reads CASSFDRGNEKLFF.

This clone was counted at least ten times. The CDR3 goes on 3 residues after the read ends, and that part is filled in from the germline J gene. The V call is TRBV7-8, the J call TRBJ1-4; D perhaps matches TRBD1 (5 bases). CDR1 is SGHVS and CDR2 is FQNEAQ in the germline V gene. CDR3 length equals 14 residues. V lost 5 bases and J 7 bases, leaving 14 bases between the germline ends. The CDR3: CASSPKGSFEKLFF. The covered CDR3 bases are TGTGCCAGCAGCCCAAAGGGGTCGTTTGAAAAA.

This clone was seen ten or more times. Sequencing ends 3 residues short of the CDR3 end; the germline J gene provides the rest. The chain has TRBV20-1 and TRBJ2-3; the match to TRBD1 covers 7 bases. Germline V gene sequence: CDR1 DFQATT, CDR2 SNEGSKA (reference sequence). This CDR3 has 13 amino acids. J gave up 0 bases and V 6 bases, and 3 bases lay outside the gene matches. The CDR3 DNA, read in part, is TGCAGTGCCCAGGGGGAGAGCACAGATACG. Amino acids: CSAQGESTDT. The whole CDR3 sequence reads CSAQGESTDTQYF.

Many counts were recorded for this clone. Coverage ceases 3 residues before the CDR3 finishes, and the germline J gene fills in the end. This chain joins TRBV5-1 and TRBJ2-2; D perhaps matches TRBD1 (6 bases). V was shortened by 1 base and J by 4 bases, with 14 bases between the two germline ends. The germline V gene encodes CDR1 SGHRS and CDR2 YFSETQ. The CDR3 contains 16 residues. The sequenced part of the CDR3 DNA is TGCGCCAGCAGCTTGCCGGGACACCCGGGCACCGGGGAG. It yields the protein CASSLPGHPGTGE. The whole CDR3 sequence reads CASSLPGHPGTGELFF.

At least ten counts were recorded for this clone. The CDR3 extends 3 residues past the end of the read, so its final part is completed from the germline J gene. The rearrangement links TRBV20-1 to TRBJ2-1; 10 bases are shared with TRBD1. This CDR3 comprises 15 residues. V dropped 6 bases and J dropped 6; count of bases not matched to a gene: 11. Germline CDR1 DFQATT, CDR2 SNEGSKA (reference sequence). Incomplete CDR3 DNA: TGCAGTGCGAATACGGGACAGGGGAACCTCAATGAG. This gives the protein CSANTGQGNLNE. The full CDR3 sequence reads CSANTGQGNLNEQFF.

This clone was observed many times. Coverage ceases 3 residues before the CDR3 finishes, and the germline J gene fills in the end. This chain links TRBV4-1 with TRBJ1-5; D is unresolved. CDR3 length: 15 residues. Germline V lookup: CDR1 MGHRA, CDR2 YSYEKL. Trimming shortened V by 0 bases and J by 1 base, and 7 bases separated the two germline ends. The CDR3 DNA, read in part, is TGCGCCAGCAGCCAAGACGCGGTGAGCAATCAGCCC. Residues: CASSQDAVSNQP. The CDR3 as a whole reads CASSQDAVSNQPQHF.

This clone was observed at least ten times. The read comes to an end 3 residues before the CDR3 does, leaving the germline J gene to fill in the end. The chain is built from TRBV5-1 and TRBJ1-4; maybe TRBD1 (6 bases). Per germline, CDR1 SGHRS and CDR2 YFSETQ. Trimming took off 3 bases at V and 4 bases at J, with 16 bases between the two ends. The CDR3 runs 16 residues. The CDR3: CASSYGQQLFNEKLFF. The CDR3 bases that were read are TGCGCCAGCAGCTATGGACAGCAACTATTTAATGAAAAA.

Concerning this clone: The read finishes 3 residues shy of the CDR3 end, and the germline J gene is used to complete it. The genes are TRBV19 and TRBJ1-3, with D perhaps matching TRBD1 (5 bases). The CDR3 loop spans 13 amino acids. Germline assignment: CDR1 LNHDA and CDR2 SQIVND (reference sequence). With 6 bases removed from V and 2 bases from J, the gap between germline ends came to 8 bases. The sequenced CDR3 bases are TGTGCCAGTAGGAGGGGTGCTGGAAACACC. Translation: CASRRGAGNT. The whole CDR3 protein is CASRRGAGNTIYF.

This clone was observed at least ten times. Coverage ceases 3 residues before the CDR3 finishes, and the germline J gene fills in the end. The rearrangement links TRBV6-2 or TRBV6-3 to TRBJ1-5; 9 bases are shared with TRBD1. Per germline, CDR1 MNHEY and CDR2 SVGEGT. V shed 2 bases, J shed 5 bases, and the junction held 4 bases outside the gene matches. The CDR3 extends over 15 amino acids. The part of the CDR3 DNA that was read is TGTGCCAGCAGTTACCGGGACAGGGCTGATCAGCCC. Encoded protein: CASSYRDRADQP. The complete CDR3 sequence is CASSYRDRADQPQHF.

This clone appeared many times. The read finishes 3 residues shy of the CDR3 end, and the germline J gene is used to complete it. This chain connects TRBV30 to TRBJ1-5; 9 bases align to TRBD1. With V trimmed by 5 bases and J by 4 bases, 3 bases remained unmatched. CDR3 length: 13 residues. Germline V gives CDR1 GTSNPN, CDR2 SVGIG (reference sequence). The part of the CDR3 DNA that was read is TGTGCCTGGGGAGGACAGGGGAATCAGCCC. It codes for CAWGGQGNQP. From start to end, the CDR3 is CAWGGQGNQPQHF.

At least ten counts were recorded for this clone. The read halts 3 residues ahead of the CDR3 end, with the missing end drawn from the germline J gene. The chain has TRBV12-3 or TRBV12-4 and TRBJ2-7; 9 nucleotides line up with TRBD1. CDR3 length equals 16 residues. V shed 6 bases and J 5 bases; nucleotides not matched to a gene: 14. This chain's CDR3 is CASSPITGTGSHEQYF. The sequenced part of the CDR3 DNA is TGTGCCAGCAGCCCAATTACCGGGACAGGGTCCCACGAG.